These 18 T cell receptor beta chains were sequenced from one sample in a study of shared clonotypes between healthy human individuals (TCRdb year 2020). Library generation was performed with the immunoSEQ multiplex PCR assay. TCRdb stores this immuneACCESS table with in-frame sequences only. Part of the clones is absent; in the studies checked, under half of the shortfall reflects unresolved V genes, and no reason is known for the rest. In all, the sample holds 2 million to 3 million clones, and roughly nine tenths of those were seen once. Over 0.12% of the sample is held by the ten biggest clonotypes. The specimen sequenced was naive CD4+ T cells sorted from blood. The sample's cell subset or site, from its label and the paper: CD45RA+ positively selected. These receptors were obtained from a man between 18 and 35 years old in good health.

The chain recombines TRBV5-1 with TRBJ1-5; possibly TRBD1 for D (5 bases). The CDR3 loop spans 15 amino acids. V gave up 4 bases and J gave up 4 bases, with 15 bases separating them. The V gene's germline CDR1 is SGHRS and CDR2 YFSETQ. This CDR3 is CASSRGTASNQPQHF. As DNA, the CDR3 is TGCGCCAGCAGCCGTGGGACGGCCTCTAATCAGCCCCAGCATTTT.

The rearrangement joins TRBV10-3 to TRBJ2-7, with D uncertain. Germline loops: CDR1 ENHRY, CDR2 SYGVKD. The CDR3 has 14 amino acids. V was pared by 0 bases and J by 2 bases, with 8 bases between. The DNA for the CDR3 is TGTGCCATCAGTGAGTCGGTAGGCCCCTACGAGCAGTACTTC. Its protein is CAISESVGPYEQYF.

V gene TRBV27 combines with J gene TRBJ1-6; TRBD1 might be the D (6 bases). CDR1 and CDR2 (germline): MNHEY, SMNVEV (reference sequence). V was pared by 2 bases and J by 3 bases, with 8 bases between. The CDR3 loop spans 15 amino acids. Here the CDR3 reads CASSLGQNYNSPLHF. The CDR3 bases are TGTGCCAGCAGTTTAGGACAGAACTATAATTCACCCCTCCACTTT.

The chain links TRBV28 to TRBJ1-4; perhaps TRBD1 as D (5 bases). This CDR3 region has 16 residues. V was shortened by 5 bases and J by 7 bases, with 20 bases between the two germline ends. Per germline, CDR1 MDHEN and CDR2 SYDVKM. The CDR3 loop is CASSPPPGRTIEKLFF. CDR3 in DNA: TGTGCCAGCAGTCCACCTCCGGGACGGACAATTGAAAAACTGTTTTTT. Variable domain in full (rest from reference TRBV28 and TRBJ1-4): DVKVTQSSRYLVKRTGEKVFLECVQDMDHENMFWYRQDPGLGLRLIYFSYDVKMKEKGDIPEGYSVSREKKERFSLILESASTNQTSMYLCASSPPPGRTIEKLFFGSGTQLSVL.

This clone was picked up one time. The chain combines TRBV6-5 with TRBJ2-5; D gene ambiguous. Trimming took off 0 bases at V and 4 bases at J, with 12 bases between the two ends. CDR3 size: 15 residues. In germline, CDR1 is MNHEY, CDR2 SVGAGI. The CDR3 protein is CASSYSLTARETQYF. The CDR3, as DNA: TGTGCCAGCAGTTACTCGTTGACGGCTCGAGAGACCCAGTACTTC.

This rearrangement joins TRBV5-4 to TRBJ2-7; 11 bases align to TRBD2. The CDR3 runs to 15 residues. Germline loops: CDR1 SGHNT, CDR2 YYREEE (reference sequence). V lost 4 bases and J lost 6; bases outside the gene matches: 9. In DNA form, the CDR3 reads TGTGCCAGCAGCATCGGACTAGCGGGCCGGGGCGAGCAGTACTTC. Translating it yields CASSIGLAGRGEQYF. The entire variable domain, with the rest obtained from reference TRBV5-4 and TRBJ2-7, is as follows: ETGVTQSPTHLIKTRGQQVTLRCSSQSGHNTVSWYQQALGQGPQFIFQYYREEENGRGNFPPRFSGLQFPNYSSELNVNALELDDSALYLCASSIGLAGRGEQYFGPGTRLTVT.

J is TRBJ1-6 and V is TRBV4-1; 9 nucleotides line up with TRBD1. The germline V gene has CDR1 MGHRA and CDR2 YSYEKL. V trimming: 1 base; J trimming: 9 bases; junction bases outside the gene matches: 7. This CDR3 contains 16 residues. DNA for the CDR3: TGCGCCAGCAGCCAAGGGTTGGGACAGGGAGTTTCACCCCTCCACTTT. Encoded protein: CASSQGLGQGVSPLHF.

The chain links TRBV2 to TRBJ2-3; 9 bases match TRBD2. The CDR3 is 15 residues long. From germline, CDR1 is SNHLY and CDR2 FYNNEI. The ends lost 4 bases at V and 2 bases at J; junction bases unmatched: 4. The CDR3: CASSGLAGITDTQYF. DNA for the CDR3: TGTGCCAGCAGTGGGCTAGCGGGAATCACAGATACGCAGTATTTT.

In DNA form, the CDR3 reads TGCGCCAGCAGCCCTCGGGGGGGCTGGGAGACCCAGTACTTC. This sequence encodes CASSPRGGWETQYF. This rearrangement joins TRBV5-1 to TRBJ2-5; 8 bases match TRBD2. The CDR3 is 14 residues long. Germline CDR1 SGHRS, CDR2 YFSETQ. Trimming took 4 bases from V and 5 from J; bases not matched to a gene: 7.

V is TRBV19 and J is TRBJ2-7, with TRBD2 matching 15 bases. Trimming removed 4 bases from V and 11 bases from J; junction bases left unmatched: 6. This CDR3 spans 14 amino acids. The V gene's germline CDR1 is LNHDA and CDR2 SQIVND (reference sequence). CDR3 sequence (DNA): TGTGCCAGTAGTACCGCGGGACTAGCGGGAGGAGAGTACTTC. Translating it yields CASSTAGLAGGEYF.

The genes are TRBV6-5 and TRBJ1-1; TRBD1 might be the D (5 bases). The V gene lost 4 bases and the J gene lost 10 bases, with 16 bases spanning the gap. The CDR3 has 13 residues. Looked up from germline, CDR1 is MNHEY and CDR2 is SVGAGI. The CDR3 coding sequence is TGTGCCAGCAGTTCCACCGGGACTCCAAGAGCTTTCTTT. Protein sequence: CASSSTGTPRAFF.

This rearrangement joins TRBV2 to TRBJ2-7; 9 bases are a match to TRBD1. The CDR3 is 15 residues long. Trimming took 3 bases from V and 6 from J; bases not matched to a gene: 9. The germline gives CDR1 SNHLY, CDR2 FYNNEI. CDR3 in DNA: TGTGCCAGCAGTGATACGGGACAGGGATTCGGCGAGCAGTACTTC. Protein product: CASSDTGQGFGEQYF.

V and J are TRBV2 and TRBJ2-1; D might be TRBD1 (5 bases). The CDR3 has 13 amino acids. Germline CDR1 is SNHLY and CDR2 is FYNNEI. The V gene lost 9 bases and the J gene lost 2 bases, with 11 bases spanning the gap. The CDR3 nucleotides are TGTGCCAGTTCGTGGGGCCCCTACAATGAGCAGTTCTTC. This gives the protein CASSWGPYNEQFF.

Only one count was recorded for this clone. The chain links TRBV5-1 to TRBJ1-3, with unresolved D. Germline V gene sequence: CDR1 SGHRS, CDR2 YFSETQ. Trimming took 0 bases from V and 3 from J, leaving 13 bases between them. This CDR3 comprises 16 residues. The CDR3 protein is CASSLEGQVFGNTIYF. Written as DNA, the CDR3 is TGCGCCAGCAGCTTGGAAGGTCAGGTGTTTGGAAACACCATATATTTT.

V is TRBV10-3 and J is TRBJ1-2; D not resolved. The V end was cut by 7 bases, the J end by 6 bases, with 15 bases between. The CDR3 covers 13 residues. Germline values: CDR1 ENHRY, CDR2 SYGVKD. CDR3 sequence reads: CAITAPMGNGYTF. The CDR3 region has the DNA TGTGCCATCACCGCCCCCATGGGGAATGGCTACACCTTC.

V is TRBV5-4 and J is TRBJ2-2; 7 bases fit TRBD1. After removal of 3 bases from V and 3 bases from J, the junction contained 14 bases not matched to a gene. CDR1 SGHNT and CDR2 YYREEE come from the germline V gene (reference sequence). The CDR3 is 18 amino acids. CDR3: CASSWGSGGWSDTGELFF. The CDR3 nucleotides read TGTGCCAGCAGCTGGGGGTCAGGGGGTTGGTCGGACACCGGGGAGCTGTTTTTT. The complete variable domain, with remaining parts taken from reference TRBV5-4 and TRBJ2-2, reads ETGVTQSPTHLIKTRGQQVTLRCSSQSGHNTVSWYQQALGQGPQFIFQYYREEENGRGNFPPRFSGLQFPNYSSELNVNALELDDSALYLCASSWGSGGWSDTGELFFGEGSRLTVL.

The chain combines TRBV5-1 with TRBJ2-1; tentatively, D is TRBD1 (7 bases). This CDR3 has 15 residues. The ends were cut back, 4 bases at V and 2 bases at J, with 13 bases in the middle. CDR1 is SGHRS and CDR2 is YFSETQ in the germline V gene. The CDR3 loop reads CASSLGGQAYNEQFF. The CDR3 nucleotides are TGCGCCAGCAGCCTGGGAGGACAGGCCTACAATGAGCAGTTCTTC. The complete variable domain, with remaining parts taken from reference TRBV5-1 and TRBJ2-1, reads KAGVTQTPRYLIKTRGQQVTLSCSPISGHRSVSWYQQTPGQGLQFLFEYFSETQRNKGNFPGRFSGRQFSNSRSEMNVSTLELGDSALYLCASSLGGQAYNEQFFGPGTRLTVL.

The chain links TRBV5-4 to TRBJ2-2; no reliable D call. The germline gives CDR1 SGHNT, CDR2 YYREEE (reference sequence). This CDR3 is built from 15 residues. Trimming cost V 1 base and J 3 bases, with 10 bases left between them. Here the CDR3 reads CASSLNTADTGELFF. CDR3 bases: TGTGCCAGCAGCTTGAATACAGCAGACACCGGGGAGCTGTTTTTT.